The rows below give T cell receptor beta chains drawn from one sample of a study of shared T cell receptors in the human thymus. Sequencing used immunoSEQ multiplex PCR; TCRdb keeps in-frame clones, though not all of them. The sample shows 500,000 to 750,000 clones, around nine tenths of them seen only once. These data were likewise used in another study, on human thymus T cells.

The sample consisted of thymocytes. The source is a boy younger than two with a congenital heart defect. Both conserved end residues are part of each CDR3. The order of the fields is V gene, clone size, D gene, J gene, CDR3 DNA, CDR3 protein. D genes are given only for firm matches. For some rows the clone size is stated as once, few or many, or as a class when expanded; others skip it.

TRBV15,.,.,TRBJ2-6,TGTGCCACCAGCAGCCAGGGTCCCCGATCTGGGGCCAACGTCCTGACTTTC,CATSSQGPRSGANVLTF
TRBV7-9,.,.,TRBJ2-4,TGTGCCAGCAGCCCTTGGAGGGCCAAAAACATTCAGTACTTC,CASSPWRAKNIQYF
TRBV5-1,.,TRBD1,TRBJ1-2,TGCGCCAGCAGCGTGGACAGGGCGGGCTATGGCTACACCTTC,CASSVDRAGYGYTF
TRBV4-1,.,.,TRBJ2-2,TGCGCCAGCAGCCAAGTTAGGGGGGGCGGACGCACCGGGGAGCTGTTTTTT,CASSQVRGGGRTGELFF
TRBV15,.,TRBD2,TRBJ2-3,TGTGCCACCAGCAGAGAGGGTAGCGGGAGCAACACAGATACGCAGTATTTT,CATSREGSGSNTDTQYF
TRBV25-1,.,TRBD1,TRBJ2-3,TGTGCCAGCAGTGAAGGGACAGGGCCTAGCACAGATACGCAGTATTTT,CASSEGTGPSTDTQYF
TRBV6-1,.,TRBD2,TRBJ2-7,TGTGCCAGCAGTGAAGCTCCCCGCCCGGGACTAGGCCTCTGCGAGCAGTACTTC,CASSEAPRPGLGLCEQYF
TRBV7-6,once,.,TRBJ2-7,TGTGCCAGCAGCCCTAGGGGGGGAGAGGACTCCTACGAGCAGTACTTC,CASSPRGGEDSYEQYF
TRBV7-9,once,TRBD2,TRBJ2-1,TGTGCCAGCAGCTTAGCTTCTAGCGGCGACAATGAGCAGTTCTTC,CASSLASSGDNEQFF
TRBV15,.,TRBD1,TRBJ1-4,TGTGCCACCAGCAGAGTGCACAGGGGGCTTGATGAAAAACTGTTTTTT,CATSRVHRGLDEKLFF
TRBV2,.,TRBD1,TRBJ2-2,TGTGCCAGCAGTAGAAGGACAGGGGCGAACACCGGGGAGCTGTTTTTT,CASSRRTGANTGELFF
TRBV2,.,TRBD1,TRBJ1-5,TGTGCCAGCAGTGAAGAGGGGGCGGGCAATCAGCCCCAGCATTTT,CASSEEGAGNQPQHF
TRBV29-1,.,.,TRBJ1-2,TGCAGCGTTGGAACAGGGACTAACTATGGCTACACCTTC,CSVGTGTNYGYTF
TRBV15,few,TRBD2,TRBJ2-1,TGTGCCACCAGCATCCCCGATACCAGCGGGAGGGACGATGAGCAGTTCTTC,CATSIPDTSGRDDEQFF
TRBV5-1,.,TRBD2,TRBJ2-2,TGCGCCAGCAGCTTGGCCATTTACGGGGGACTAACCGGGGAGCTGTTTTTT,CASSLAIYGGLTGELFF
TRBV7-3,once,.,TRBJ2-2,TGTGCCAGCAGCTTGACTGGAGACACCGGGGAGCTGTTTTTT,CASSLTGDTGELFF
TRBV9,.,TRBD2,TRBJ2-5,TGTGCCAGCAGCGTAGGGGATAGCGGGACGGAGACCCAGTACTTC,CASSVGDSGTETQYF
TRBV6-4,.,.,TRBJ2-3,TGTGCCAGCAGCGCCGGAGGACGGATCACAGATACGCAGTATTTT,CASSAGGRITDTQYF
TRBV2,.,.,TRBJ1-5,TGTGCCAGCAGTGAGGCGGGAGACCTACTAGGGAGCAATCAGCCCCAGCATTTT,CASSEAGDLLGSNQPQHF
TRBV2,.,.,TRBJ2-6,TGTGCCAGCAGCCCCACAGGCTCTGGGGCCAACGTCCTGACTTTC,CASSPTGSGANVLTF
TRBV27,.,TRBD2,TRBJ2-1,TGTGCCAGCAGCCGTACCGGGACTAGCGGGAGGACCCACAATGAGCAGTTCTTC,CASSRTGTSGRTHNEQFF
TRBV7-9,.,.,TRBJ2-7,TGTGCCAGCAGCTTAGCGCGAGCCAGAAGAGGGGAGCAGTACTTC,CASSLARARRGEQYF
TRBV5-6,.,.,TRBJ1-4,TGTGCCAGCAGCTTGAAGGACGGGCGGGGAACTAATGAAAAACTGTTTTTT,CASSLKDGRGTNEKLFF
TRBV7-9,once,.,TRBJ2-1,TGTGCCAGCAGCCGCCCAGACTTGAGCTCCTACAATGAGCAGTTCTTC,CASSRPDLSSYNEQFF
TRBV27,.,TRBD1,TRBJ2-1,TGTGCCAGCAGTTTACGGTCAGGGGGTGGTTACAATGAGCAGTTCTTC,CASSLRSGGGYNEQFF
TRBV27,.,TRBD2,TRBJ2-1,TGTGCCAGCAGTTTATCACGGCTAGCGGGAAACAATGAGCAGTTCTTC,CASSLSRLAGNNEQFF
TRBV7-2,.,.,TRBJ1-2,TGTGCCAGCAGCTTAATGGCAACGTACCCCTATGGCTACACCTTC,CASSLMATYPYGYTF
TRBV5-4,.,.,TRBJ2-7,TGTGCCAGCAGCTTGGCGCCAGGCGATACCTACGAGCAGTACTTC,CASSLAPGDTYEQYF
TRBV7-2,.,.,TRBJ2-7,TGTGCCAGCAGCTTAGCGCCGGGGGAGCGACACGAGCAGTACTTC,CASSLAPGERHEQYF
TRBV27,.,TRBD2,TRBJ2-3,TGTGCCAGCAGACAGTTCCGGACTAGCGGGAGGCCAGATACGCAGTATTTT,CASRQFRTSGRPDTQYF
TRBV5-6,.,.,TRBJ2-7,TGTGCCAGCAGCCAGGCTTTTTCACCCTCCTACGAGCAGTACTTC,CASSQAFSPSYEQYF
TRBV20-1,.,TRBD1,TRBJ1-2,TGCAGTGCTAAACGACAGGGTGCCTACACCTTC,CSAKRQGAYTF
TRBV6-1,.,.,TRBJ2-7,TGTGCCAGCAGCGAGCCCGTCCCCCCCTACGAGCAGTACTTC,CASSEPVPPYEQYF
TRBV5-6,.,.,TRBJ2-3,TGTGCCAGCAGTACACAGAGTAGCACAGATACGCAGTATTTT,CASSTQSSTDTQYF
TRBV27,.,.,TRBJ2-7,TGTGCCAGCAGCTGCCTATCCTCCTACGAGCAGTACTTC,CASSCLSSYEQYF
TRBV4-3,.,.,TRBJ2-6,TGCGCCAGCAGCCAAGAGAGTGGAAGACCGACTCCGTCTGGGGCCAACGTCCTGACTTTC,CASSQESGRPTPSGANVLTF
TRBV27,.,TRBD2,TRBJ2-1,TGTGCCAGCAGACCCCCCCCGGCGGGAGGGCTTACCTACAATGAGCAGTTCTTC,CASRPPPAGGLTYNEQFF
TRBV7-2,.,TRBD1,TRBJ1-5,TGTGCCAGCAGCTTGGGGACAGGGAATCAGCCCCAGCATTTT,CASSLGTGNQPQHF
TRBV30,.,.,TRBJ1-1,TGTGCCTGGACCCCCAGGAATTCCACTGAAGCTTTCTTT,CAWTPRNSTEAFF
TRBV29-1,.,TRBD2,TRBJ2-3,TGCAGCGAGGGACTAGATCCGGCTGAGGATACGCAGTATTTT,CSEGLDPAEDTQYF
TRBV21-1,.,.,TRBJ2-2,TGTGCCAGCAGCAAACTACCCGCCCACACCGGGGAGCTGTTTTTT,CASSKLPAHTGELFF
TRBV7-2,.,.,TRBJ2-5,TGTGCCAGCAGCTTAATTGACAGGCCTATGGAAGAGACCCAGTACTTC,CASSLIDRPMEETQYF
TRBV30,.,TRBD2,TRBJ2-1,TGTGCCTGGAGTGTAGGAACTAGCGGGAGTTACTACAATGAGCAGTTCTTC,CAWSVGTSGSYYNEQFF
TRBV29-1,.,.,TRBJ1-1,TGCAGCGCCGCGGGACCGAGAAACACTGAAGCTTTCTTT,CSAAGPRNTEAFF
TRBV14,.,TRBD1,TRBJ2-5,TGTGCCAGCAGCCAAGAGGGACAGGGAGAGACCCAGTACTTC,CASSQEGQGETQYF
TRBV12-5,.,.,TRBJ2-1,TGTGCTAGTGGTTTGGTTTCTAGTCCCGTCGGGGGGCGTTACAATGAGCAGTTCTTC,CASGLVSSPVGGRYNEQFF
TRBV28,few,TRBD1,TRBJ1-5,TGTGCCAGCAGCCGACAGGGGAGCAATCAGCCCCAGCATTTT,CASSRQGSNQPQHF
TRBV7-9,.,TRBD1,TRBJ1-4,TGTGCCAGCAGCTTAGGAGAGGACAGGGGAAAGGAAAAACTGTTTTTT,CASSLGEDRGKEKLFF
TRBV18,.,TRBD2,TRBJ2-7,TGTGCCAGCTCACCGGGGACTAGCGGGGGAGGATTCTACGAGCAGTACTTC,CASSPGTSGGGFYEQYF
TRBV7-9,.,TRBD2,TRBJ2-7,TGTGCCAGCAGCTTAGGGACTAGCGGGAGGAGGACCGAGCAGTACTTC,CASSLGTSGRRTEQYF